What follows describes a single T cell receptor (beta chain). These data are taken from a study of blood T cell repertoires in COVID-19. Looking at the study overall: Samples came from the United States, Italy and Spain, spanning acute and convalescent COVID-19. PBMCs, B-cell-depleted T cells, or T cells provided the cDNA or gDNA that made up the material.

The germline CDR1 and CDR2 sequences are SGHAT and FQNNGV. The CDR3 loop spans 14 amino acids. V lost 5 bases and J 4 bases, leaving 15 bases between the germline ends. Per the original methods: Nucleated cell number was recorded as an estimate derived from reference gene primer amplification. Data came from immunoSEQ multiplex PCR; TCRdb stores just in-frame clones and leaves some out. The DNA gave D and trimming, while V, J and clone size come from that table. This table has roughly 100,000 clones, roughly 80% appearing once. The sequence was collected from a woman at least 80 years old with acute or convalescent COVID-19. The chain employs TRBV11-2 and TRBJ2-7; D perhaps matches TRBD2 (6 bases). The sequenced material came from peripheral blood. CDR3 sequence (DNA): TGTGCCAGCAGCGTGGGACGGGGGTTTTACGAGCAGTACGTC. Translated: CASSVGRGFYEQYV.